The clone carrying this TCR beta chain showed up just a few times. What it binds is not known. These data originate in a study of T-cell memory formation after mild COVID-19. Study results and caveats: CD4+ contracting clones lay mainly in CM and EM, CD8+ ones in EMRA. Pre-infection memory showed some responding clones, and this suggested that cross-reactive memory joined. Balance between CD4 and CD8 was seen in clones contracting day 15 to 85, and a CD4+ lean was seen in later expanders.

Using constant-segment primers, 5'RACE produced TCR alpha and TCR beta cDNA libraries carrying sample barcodes and UMIs. TCRdb itself ran the 5' RACE reads through MiXCR, one entry per CDR3 protein. The table records 400,000 or so distinct CDR3 sequences, about 20% of them present only once. This CDR3 has 15 residues. Per germline, CDR1 SGHRS and CDR2 YFSETQ. V lost 4 bases, J lost 6 bases, and 10 bases stayed unmatched. This TCR was sampled from an adult woman who had mild COVID-19 (a few samples of this study predate the infection). Cell type and time point are not known. The V call is TRBV5-1, the J call TRBJ2-7, with 10 nucleotides matching TRBD2. The specimen sequenced was PBMCs or a T cell subset sorted from them (not recorded which). CDR3 bases: TGCGCCAGCAGCGACTCTAGCGGGAGCAAGGGCGAGCAGTACTTC. It is translated as CASSDSSGSKGEQYF. Complete variable domain (other parts from reference TRBV5-1 and TRBJ2-7): KAGVTQTPRYLIKTRGQQVTLSCSPISGHRSVSWYQQTPGQGLQFLFEYFSETQRNKGNFPGRFSGRQFSNSRSEMNVSTLELGDSALYLCASSDSSGSKGEQYFGPGTRLTVT.